One and the same sample provided the 24 T cell receptor beta chains below, sequenced in a study of PD-L1 blockade in urothelial cancer (dated by TCRdb to between 2016 and 2019). Preparation of the library involved the immunoSEQ multiplex PCR assay. Imported from immuneACCESS, the table was reduced by TCRdb to in-frame sequences with V and J called. These copies leave out some clones; in studies compared against another copy, an unresolved V gene accounts for under half, and the cause of the remainder is not known. The sample yields about 55,000 clones; approximately 75% were counted once. Of the sample, around 3.6% is held by the ten largest clones. Sequenced here: PBMCs, sampled around atezolizumab (anti-PD-L1) treatment. All receptors come from a man aged 65 to 79 with urothelial cancer.

The chain carries TRBV7-2 and TRBJ1-6; perhaps TRBD1 as D (6 bases). Germline values: CDR1 SGHTA, CDR2 FQGNSA. V was shortened by 5 bases and J by 6 bases, with 11 bases between the two germline ends. The CDR3 has 14 residues. In DNA form, the CDR3 reads TGTGCCAGCAGCGTGACAGGCCGTAATTCACCCCTCCACTTT. Translated, it gives CASSVTGRNSPLHF.

The chain combines TRBV4-1 with TRBJ2-1, with 7 bases that match TRBD2. The length of the CDR3 is 12 residues. V lost 1 base, J lost 14 bases, and 5 bases stayed unmatched. The germline V gene encodes CDR1 MGHRA and CDR2 YSYEKL. CDR3 DNA: TGCGCCAGCAGCCAAGGGGTGGGAGGGGAGTTCTTC. Its translation is CASSQGVGGEFF.

The CDR3 bases are TGTGCCAGCAATTGGGACATGAACACTGAAGCTTTCTTT. Protein: CASNWDMNTEAFF. This rearrangement joins TRBV2 to TRBJ1-1; weak D call: TRBD1 (6 bases). The germline gives CDR1 SNHLY, CDR2 FYNNEI. The V end was cut by 7 bases, the J end by 0 bases, with 9 bases between. The CDR3 is made up of 13 amino acids.

V usage is TRBV18 and J usage is TRBJ1-3, with D maybe TRBD1 (5 bases). The CDR3 consists of 14 residues. CDR1 and CDR2 from the germline V gene are KGHSH and LQKENI. V gave up 6 bases and J gave up 5 bases, with 14 bases separating them. In nucleotides, the CDR3 is TGTGCCAGCTCCCTGGCGGACACCCGAAACACCATATATTTT. It is translated as CASSLADTRNTIYF.

The CDR3 sequence: CASGGRGPYNEQFF. CDR3 bases: TGTGCCAGCGGGGGGAGAGGACCCTACAATGAGCAGTTCTTC. The chain has TRBV7-3 and TRBJ2-1; a possible D gene is TRBD2 (6 bases). V was shortened by 8 bases and J by 2 bases, with 13 bases between the two germline ends. The CDR3 runs 14 residues. CDR1 is SGHTA, CDR2 FQGTGA, per germline.

The genes are TRBV2 and TRBJ2-5; 8 nucleotides align to TRBD1. In germline, CDR1 is SNHLY, CDR2 FYNNEI. The J segment lost 4 bases and the V segment lost 5 bases, leaving 9 bases of the junction unmatched. The CDR3 consists of 15 residues. The CDR3 coding sequence is TGTGCCAGCAGTAGCCGGACAGGGAGGTCAGAGACCCAGTACTTC. Its translation: CASSSRTGRSETQYF.

The chain uses TRBV6-6 and TRBJ1-2, with a weak D call TRBD1 (5 bases). CDR1 is MNHNY, CDR2 SVGAGI, per germline (reference sequence). This CDR3 is 14 amino acids long. Trimming pared 6 bases from V and 4 bases from J, leaving 15 bases between. The CDR3 DNA is TGTGCCAGCAGGACCGGAGGGACCCTCTATGGCTACACCTTC. Translating gives CASRTGGTLYGYTF.

V usage is TRBV6-1 and J usage is TRBJ2-7; D is perhaps TRBD1 (6 bases). Per germline, CDR1 MNHNS and CDR2 SASEGT. The CDR3 loop spans 14 amino acids. Trimming removed 2 bases at V and 3 bases at J, with 11 bases between. The CDR3 reads CASSESGRGYEQYF. CDR3 sequence (DNA): TGTGCCAGCAGTGAATCCGGCAGGGGCTACGAGCAGTACTTC.

The sample holds a few counts of this clone. The chain employs TRBV14 and TRBJ2-4; D call uncertain. The V and J ends lost 3 bases and 6 bases respectively, with 12 bases between them. The CDR3 loop spans 14 amino acids. The germline V gene has CDR1 SGHDN and CDR2 FVKESK. The CDR3 protein is CASSHGSILNIQYF. The CDR3 region has the DNA TGTGCCAGCAGCCACGGGTCAATTTTAAACATTCAGTACTTC.

The genes are TRBV4-3 and TRBJ1-6, with 9 nucleotides matching TRBD1. Trimming took 1 base from V and 11 from J; bases not matched to a gene: 18. The CDR3 has 19 residues. The germline CDR1 and CDR2 sequences are LGHNA and YSLEER. In DNA, the CDR3 is TGCGCCAGCAGCCAAGTCACCCCCTTAGGGACAGGGTATAGGCCACCCCTCCACTTT. It is translated as CASSQVTPLGTGYRPPLHF.

The chain carries TRBV28 and TRBJ1-5, with a tentative D call TRBD1 (5 bases). CDR1 is MDHEN and CDR2 is SYDVKM in the germline V gene. The CDR3 totals 15 residues. V gave up 6 bases and J gave up 9 bases, with 21 bases separating them. CDR3 bases: TGTGCCAGCAGCCAGGGCGTGTGGGCGAAGGGGCCCCAGCATTTT. It is translated as CASSQGVWAKGPQHF.

The chain uses TRBV11-3 and TRBJ1-1, with TRBD1 identical over 9 bases. CDR1 and CDR2 from the germline V gene are SGHNT and YENEEA. CDR3 length: 11 residues. Trimming took 6 bases from V and 12 from J; bases not matched to a gene: 5. This CDR3 reads CASSRDRGTFF. The CDR3 nucleotides read TGTGCCAGCAGTCGTGACAGGGGGACTTTCTTT.

V is TRBV19 and J is TRBJ2-3, with D perhaps TRBD2 (6 bases). The CDR3 runs to 12 residues. Germline CDR1 reads LNHDA; CDR2 reads SQIVND (reference sequence). V lost 5 bases, J lost 6 bases, and 9 bases lay in between. The CDR3 DNA reads as TGTGCCAGTAGTGGAGGGCGGGATACGCAGTATTTT. Encoded protein: CASSGGRDTQYF.

V usage is TRBV11-1 and J usage is TRBJ2-3; possible D gene TRBD1, 6 bases. The CDR3 runs to 15 residues. Trimming left V 5 bases short and J 1 base short, with 13 bases between. CDR1 and CDR2 (germline): SGHAT, FQDESV (reference sequence). CDR3 loop: CASSQWTERTDTQYF. CDR3 in DNA: TGTGCCAGCAGCCAGTGGACAGAACGCACAGATACGCAGTATTTT.

The chain recombines TRBV11-3 with TRBJ2-1; D remains unclear. CDR3 length: 15 amino acids. With 4 bases removed from V and 5 bases from J, the gap between germline ends came to 15 bases. CDR1 is SGHNT and CDR2 is YENEEA in the germline V gene. For the CDR3, the DNA is TGTGCCAGCAGCTCCCCTCGGCTAGGAGACAATGAGCAGTTCTTC. This codes for CASSSPRLGDNEQFF.

This clone was seen a single time. The chain has TRBV18 and TRBJ1-2; D is ambiguous. The V end lost 0 bases, the J end lost 0 bases, and 8 bases lay between the germline ends. The CDR3 covers 15 residues. Germline V gene data show CDR1 as KGHSH and CDR2 as LQKENI. This CDR3 is CASSPPRTANYGYTF. CDR3 DNA sequence: TGTGCCAGCTCACCACCTCGAACAGCTAACTATGGCTACACCTTC.

The CDR3 DNA reads as TGTGCCAGTAGGGAGGGTTACTCTGGAAACACCATATATTTT. This gives the protein CASREGYSGNTIYF. This chain links TRBV19 with TRBJ1-3, with D unresolved. CDR3 length: 14 residues. The germline V and J ends were trimmed by 6 bases and 0 bases, with 9 bases remaining between them. The germline CDR1 and CDR2 sequences are LNHDA and SQIVND (reference sequence).

In its sample, this clone was seen once. The V gene is TRBV11-2, the J gene TRBJ2-3; D is undetermined. Looked up from germline, CDR1 is SGHAT and CDR2 is FQNNGV. V was pared by 5 bases and J by 1 base, with 13 bases between. The CDR3 has 15 amino acids. CDR3 coding DNA: TGTGCCAGCAGCCAGGTAACCTGGGGCACAGATACGCAGTATTTT. This sequence encodes CASSQVTWGTDTQYF.

Here the CDR3 reads CAWSVREGRRLAGVPNTGELFF. DNA for the CDR3: TGTGCCTGGAGTGTCCGGGAAGGTAGGAGACTAGCGGGAGTACCGAACACCGGGGAGCTGTTTTTT. The chain combines TRBV30 with TRBJ2-2; 12 nucleotides agree with TRBD2. This CDR3 spans 22 amino acids. Trimming took 0 bases from V and 0 from J; bases not matched to a gene: 17. Germline V gene lookup returns CDR1 GTSNPN and CDR2 SVGIG (reference sequence).

This chain joins TRBV6-1 and TRBJ1-4; no clear D gene. The CDR3 extends over 15 amino acids. Trimming cost V 0 bases and J 0 bases, with 5 bases left between them. Germline-derived CDR1 and CDR2 are MNHNS and SASEGT. CDR3 nucleotides: TGTGCCAGCAGTGAAGCCCCGTCAACTAATGAAAAACTGTTTTTT. It translates to CASSEAPSTNEKLFF.

The V call is TRBV5-8, the J call TRBJ1-6; TRBD1 matches 9 bases. The CDR3 is 16 residues long. Looked up from germline, CDR1 is SGHTS and CDR2 is YDEGEE. V was pared by 0 bases and J by 9 bases, with 7 bases of the junction left unmatched. The CDR3: CASSLASGTGSSPLHF. The CDR3 DNA is TGTGCCAGCAGCTTGGCGTCCGGGACAGGGAGTTCACCCCTCCACTTT.

V is TRBV27 and J is TRBJ2-1; D perhaps matches TRBD1 (6 bases). V was shortened by 3 bases and J by 3 bases, with 9 bases between the two germline ends. The CDR3 covers 14 residues. Per germline, CDR1 MNHEY and CDR2 SMNVEV (reference sequence). The CDR3 DNA follows: TGTGCCAGCAGTTTGGGGACAAACTACAATGAGCAGTTCTTC. Protein sequence: CASSLGTNYNEQFF.

This rearrangement joins TRBV5-6 to TRBJ1-6; D unresolved. Trimming removed 4 bases at V and 5 bases at J, with 16 bases between. The germline V gene encodes CDR1 SGHDT and CDR2 YYEEEE. There are 16 residues in the CDR3. The CDR3, as DNA: TGTGCCAGCAGCCTTTTCCGCGCCGGGAATAATTCACCCCTCCACTTT. Amino acid sequence: CASSLFRAGNNSPLHF.

The rearrangement joins TRBV5-5 to TRBJ1-1; unclear D gene. Germline V gives CDR1 SGHKS, CDR2 YYEKEE (reference sequence). Trimming left V 0 bases short and J 6 bases short, with 9 bases between. This CDR3 has 13 residues. CDR3 sequence reads: CASSLVGTAEAFF. Here the CDR3 DNA reads TGTGCCAGCAGCTTGGTCGGTACCGCTGAAGCTTTCTTT. The complete variable domain, with remaining parts taken from reference TRBV5-5 and TRBJ1-1, reads DAGVTQSPTHLIKTRGQQVTLRCSPISGHKSVSWYQQVLGQGPQFIFQYYEKEERGRGNFPDRFSARQFPNYSSELNVNALLLGDSALYLCASSLVGTAEAFFGQGTRLTVV.